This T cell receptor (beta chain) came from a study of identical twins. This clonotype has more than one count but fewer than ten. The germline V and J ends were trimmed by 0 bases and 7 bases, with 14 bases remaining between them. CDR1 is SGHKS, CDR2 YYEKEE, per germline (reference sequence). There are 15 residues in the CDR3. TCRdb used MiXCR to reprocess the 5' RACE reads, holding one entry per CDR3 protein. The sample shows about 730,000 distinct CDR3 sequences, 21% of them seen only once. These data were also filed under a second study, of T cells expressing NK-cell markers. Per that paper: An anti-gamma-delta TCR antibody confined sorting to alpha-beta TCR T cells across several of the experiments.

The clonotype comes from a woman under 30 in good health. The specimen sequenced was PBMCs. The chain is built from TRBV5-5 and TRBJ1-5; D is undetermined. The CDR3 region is CASSLGLNPGQPQHF. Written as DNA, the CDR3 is TGTGCCAGCAGCTTGGGCTTAAACCCCGGGCAGCCCCAGCATTTT.